This T cell receptor (beta chain) was obtained from a study of beta chain features in type 1 diabetes. General study results and limits: When Type 1 diabetes patients were examined, their TCRB CDR3s proved moderately but significantly shorter in all four CD4+ subsets. Naive, central memory and Treg TCRB repertoires seemed to resemble each other more closely in patients than they did in healthy donors.

The sequenced template was cDNA made from the entire isolated RNA. The method was immunoSEQ multiplex PCR; TCRdb's version includes in-frame clones alone and lacks a portion of them. Of approximately 600,000 clones listed, 9.5% to 15% are singletons. On this clone: The antigen remains unidentified.

Sequences were obtained from naive CD4+ T cells from blood. This TCR came from a man aged 30-40 years with type 1 diabetes.

The CDR3 here is CASSPLGQGGYEQYF. CDR3 DNA sequence: TGTGCCAGCAGTCCATTAGGACAGGGGGGCTACGAGCAGTACTTC. The V and J genes are TRBV14 and TRBJ2-7; the match to TRBD1 covers 10 bases. CDR3 size: 15 residues. Germline V gives CDR1 SGHDN, CDR2 FVKESK. With 6 bases clipped from V and 3 bases from J, the junction kept 8 bases outside the gene matches.